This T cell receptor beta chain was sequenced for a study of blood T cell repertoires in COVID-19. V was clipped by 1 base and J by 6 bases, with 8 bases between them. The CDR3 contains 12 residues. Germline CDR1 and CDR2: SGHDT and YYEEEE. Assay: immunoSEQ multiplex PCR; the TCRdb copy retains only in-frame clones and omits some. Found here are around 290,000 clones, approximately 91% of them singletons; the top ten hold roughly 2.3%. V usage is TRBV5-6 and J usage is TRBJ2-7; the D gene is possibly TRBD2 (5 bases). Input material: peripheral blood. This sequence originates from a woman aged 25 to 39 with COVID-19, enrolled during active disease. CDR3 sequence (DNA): TGTGCCAGCAGCTTGTGGGAGAGCGAGCAGTACTTC. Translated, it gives CASSLWESEQYF.